This TCR beta chain came from a study of T cell responses to AZD1222 COVID-19 vaccine. Overall study results and limits: The CD4 TCRs associated with vaccination extended across spike and predominated at 160-218 and 743-854. Reportedly, nearly half the spike-specific TCRs target unmutated variant regions.

The CDR3 totals 15 residues. V was pared by 4 bases and J by 9 bases, with 10 bases of the junction left unmatched. CDR1 is KGHDR, CDR2 SFDVKD, per germline. Sequencing used immunoSEQ multiplex PCR; TCRdb keeps in-frame clones, though not all of them. The table lists approximately 200,000 clones, roughly nine tenths of them singletons. A remark on this clone: The antigen is unknown.

The TCR was taken from an adult who received the AZD1222 COVID-19 vaccine. The sequencing used peripheral blood, collected 28 days after the second AZD1222 dose. V usage is TRBV24-1 and J usage is TRBJ1-4; 7 bases agree with TRBD1. The CDR3 sequence is CATSEHGTGAQKLFF. CDR3 DNA sequence: TGTGCCACCAGTGAACACGGAACAGGGGCCCAAAAACTGTTTTTT.